This section outlines one T cell receptor beta chain sequence together with its context. The antigen is unknown. V shed 3 bases and J 5 bases; nucleotides not matched to a gene: 3. There are 15 residues in the CDR3. Germline assignment: CDR1 MNHEY and CDR2 SMNVEV (reference sequence). Authors' methods: ImmunoSEQ yielded junction-only sequences lacking quality scores, so filtering differed. Assay: immunoSEQ multiplex PCR; the TCRdb copy retains only in-frame clones and omits some. D and trimming come from the DNA, and the V and J calls and clone size come from that table. This sample carries about 2 million clones, roughly 94% of them seen once, and the ten largest clones take 0.13%. This record comes from a study of shared clonotypes between healthy human individuals. General study points: Enrolling few donors narrowed the genetic and exposure-history diversity that was represented. Shared clonotypes across all four donors exceeded non-shared ones in generation probability.

Sequences were obtained from naive CD4+ T cells sorted from blood. Subset indicated: CD45RA+ positively selected. The chain combines TRBV27 with TRBJ2-3; 12 bases line up with TRBD1. This clonotype originated in a man between 18 and 29 years old in good health. CDR3 nucleotide sequence: TGTGCCAGCAGTTTGGGACAGGGGGCTGGAGATACGCAGTATTTT. Translated, it gives CASSLGQGAGDTQYF.